Below are 7 T cell receptor beta chains sequenced from a single sample in a study of cytomegalovirus exposure and HLA in healthy donors. Both 60 Vbeta primers and 13 Jbeta primers went into the PCR. The assay was immunoSEQ multiplex PCR, and TCRdb's table has in-frame clones only and misses some. Among about 120,000 clones listed, roughly four fifths were seen once. Sequenced material: PBMCs. These receptors all come from a woman aged 40 to 50 in good health and CMV-seropositive.

The V gene is TRBV6-5, the J gene TRBJ1-2, with TRBD1 identical over 8 bases. CDR3 length: 12 residues. The J segment lost 8 bases and the V segment lost 8 bases, leaving 7 bases of the junction unmatched. The germline CDR1 and CDR2 sequences are MNHEY and SVGAGI. The CDR3 bases are TGTGCCAGCGGGCAGGGGGCTGAAGGCTACACCTTC. Amino acids: CASGQGAEGYTF.

The chain recombines TRBV28 with TRBJ2-2, with D maybe TRBD2 (6 bases). The CDR3 spans 15 residues. The germline V and J ends were trimmed by 5 bases and 2 bases, with 12 bases remaining between them. Germline CDR1 and CDR2: MDHEN and SYDVKM. Here the CDR3 DNA reads TGTGCCAGCAGTACCGGGACTGATAACACCGGGGAGCTGTTTTTT. It specifies CASSTGTDNTGELFF.

This clone has only a few counts. V usage is TRBV28 and J usage is TRBJ1-5; weak D call: TRBD1 (5 bases). Looked up from germline, CDR1 is MDHEN and CDR2 is SYDVKM. The V and J ends lost 7 bases and 5 bases respectively, with 18 bases between them. There are 15 residues in the CDR3. DNA of the CDR3: TGTGCCAGCAACGCGGACAAAGAGCAGTATCAGCCCCAGCATTTT. Translation gives CASNADKEQYQPQHF.

The chain is built from TRBV30 and TRBJ2-1; 8 bases are shared with TRBD2. CDR3 length equals 16 residues. Germline assignment: CDR1 GTSNPN and CDR2 SVGIG (reference sequence). With V trimmed by 0 bases and J by 4 bases, 8 bases remained unmatched. The CDR3 nucleotides read TGTGCCTGGAGTGTAGTCGTAGCGGGACCTTACAATGAGCAGTTCTTC. Translation gives CAWSVVVAGPYNEQFF.

This clone has only a few counts. The chain combines TRBV6-5 with TRBJ1-3, with TRBD1 matching over 9 bases. Germline CDR1 and CDR2: MNHEY and SVGAGI. V lost 7 bases, J lost 4 bases, and 5 bases stayed unmatched. This CDR3 contains 14 residues. The CDR3 loop is CASKTGQGGNTIYF. CDR3 coding DNA: TGTGCCAGCAAGACGGGACAGGGCGGAAACACCATATATTTT.

The V gene is TRBV5-1, the J gene TRBJ2-5; 7 bases line up with TRBD1. The CDR3 is 12 residues long. Germline V gives CDR1 SGHRS, CDR2 YFSETQ. After removal of 0 bases from V and 10 bases from J, the junction contained 3 bases not matched to a gene. The CDR3 DNA sequence: TGCGCCAGCAGCTTGGATCGGGACAGCCAGTACTTC. Amino acids: CASSLDRDSQYF.

This clone showed up just once. CDR3: CASSYSSILNTEAFF. DNA of the CDR3: TGTGCCAGCAGTTACTCGTCCATCCTGAACACTGAAGCTTTCTTT. The V call is TRBV6-5, the J call TRBJ1-1; D unresolved. Germline values: CDR1 MNHEY, CDR2 SVGAGI. There are 15 residues in the CDR3. Trimming cost V 0 bases and J 0 bases, with 8 bases left between them.